This entry features one TCR beta chain sequence. This clone appeared a few times. Its antigen specificity is not known. Base quality data are lacking; no much larger clone is found one base away. CDR1 and CDR2, looked up from the germline V gene (reference sequence), are MNHEY and SMNVEV. Relative to germline, V is 3 bases shorter and J is 4 bases shorter, with 9 bases between their ends. Including cysteine and phenylalanine, the CDR3 has 13 amino acids. CDR3 DNA only is kept here, 39 bases in frame from base 1. The data stem from a study of long-term antiretroviral therapy in people with HIV (dated by TCRdb to between 2021 and 2024). As for the study more broadly: The earliest samples were collected roughly a decade before the 2015 WHO recommendation for immediate ART, at a time when ART was usually postponed until CD4 counts fell. A retrospective serial study tested whether changes in peripheral blood TRB repertoire composition and diversity were associated with ART initiation and durable HIV suppression. From some 33 adults with confirmed HIV infection, the cohort provided approximately 190 cryopreserved PBMC samples, gathered serially across a mean of approximately six years (range 1-12). About 35% of the 30 participants with HIV were female. No cross-contamination during QIAcube processing was shown when test extractions of a monoclonal T-cell line were performed alongside fewer than 35 polyclonal samples. Broad study findings and their caveats: CDR3 length ranges in HIV repertoires were narrower than in controls, and network structure suggested an antigen-experienced repertoire with only a slight naive shift after ART. Since PBMC availability was limited, sequencing covered only the TCR beta chain, with no alpha chain pairing. The samples were dated from about 2003 to 2018, and the ART regimens that were used may be less effective than current ART regimens. Because cell numbers in pre-ART samples were limited, unsorted PBMC were profiled instead of sorted CD4+ and CD8+ T cells. ART initiation was associated with a significant increase in TRB diversity, but diversity stayed significantly below transplant donor controls even after long-term ART. At every time point, the repertoire was dominated by expanded TRB clones first identified before ART initiation, although this dominance fluctuated and, in many PLHIV, declined after ART. Inferences about post-ART repertoire changes are limited because no data were available on ART adherence, viral resistance or therapy changes.

The immunoSEQ hsTCRB v3.0 assay was used at survey level resolution to sequence the TRB variable region. TRB sequencing targeted a depth of about 35,000-55,000 T-cell genomes per sample. Pooled TRB libraries were sequenced on an Illumina MiSeq with a v3 150-cycle kit. Processing in the source paper ran as follows. Repertoire analysis ran in R within a reproducible Nextflow workflow covering QC, data transformation and analysis. Custom analyses were implemented in LymphoSeq2, an R package for AIRR-Seq data exploration. A handful of samples that yielded fewer than 5000 total TRB sequences were excluded, so that 150 to 200 HIV repertoires were analyzed. Among the 188 retained HIV repertoires, about 59 were collected before ART initiation and around 130 were collected after ART initiation. Repertoires were downsampled to 5000 TRB nucleotide sequences, and summary statistics were averaged over 100 downsampling iterations. TRB sequences were retained for analysis only if CDR3 regions of at least seven amino acids were present. Two measures captured diversity: a Shannon entropy-derived clonality score and the Gini coefficient. In the repertoire networks, any two of the top 5000 CDR3 amino acid sequences were connected whenever the two sequences differed by an edit distance of one. GLIPH2 predicted antigen specificity groups and MHC restriction for TRB CDR3 amino acid sequences. Known CMV, EBV, HIV or tissue antigen associations were flagged by matching CDR3 amino acid sequences against VDJdb and McPAS-TCR. Pre-ART, post-ART and control groups were compared with Wilcoxon signed-rank tests and Holm-Bonferroni correction. Held by TCRdb, this immuneACCESS table contains in-frame sequences only and omits some clones. Under half of the omission traces to an unresolved V gene where checked; the cause of the rest is unknown. The V and J calls and clone size come from that table; D and trimming were worked out from the DNA. The table for this sample lists over 30,000 clones; roughly 74% of them were counted only once. Around 3.5% of the sample is in the top ten clones.

To be included, a participant needed at least one PBMC sample from before ART initiation plus at least two post-ART samples. Treatment was received in the United States of America by all participants with HIV. Before DNA extraction, cryopreserved samples of about 0.95-11 million PBMC were thawed and then washed. At the time of the earliest PBMC sample, participants with HIV were aged between roughly 23 and 60 years. Per participant, PBMC samples came from 1-4 timepoints prior to ART initiation and 2-8 timepoints following ART initiation, for a median of 7 samples. For every participant, serial HIV viral load, CD4+ T-cell count, ART history and demographic data were obtained. Genomic DNA was extracted from unsorted PBMC with a Qiagen kit on a QIAcube, processed in batches of 12 samples.

This clonotype originated in a man aged 50 to 60 with HIV. Sequenced material: unsorted PBMCs, taken 3 years after starting antiretroviral therapy. This receptor chain uses TRBV27 and TRBJ1-2, and perhaps TRBD1 as D gene, on 6 matching bases. The bases read TGTGCCAGCAGTTTTACAGGGATCTATGGCTACACCTTC. Translated, it reads CASSFTGIYGYTF.